The 2 T cell receptor beta chains below were found in one sample sequenced in a study of blood T cell repertoires in COVID-19. Method: immunoSEQ multiplex PCR; TCRdb's copy keeps in-frame clones and lacks some. The table has some 80,000 clones, around nine tenths seen once. What was sequenced was peripheral blood. These receptors all come from a human donor in a cohort sampled during active COVID-19.

The rearrangement joins TRBV24-1 to TRBJ2-7; D might be TRBD1 (6 bases). Germline loops: CDR1 KGHDR, CDR2 SFDVKD. This CDR3 has 17 residues. V was trimmed by 6 bases and J by 3 bases, leaving 23 bases between them. The CDR3 nucleotides read TGTGCCACCAGTACTACAGGGATCACTACGAGGGACTACGAGCAGTACTTC. Its protein product is CATSTTGITTRDYEQYF.

CDR3 nucleotide sequence: TGTGCCAGCAGCCCAATCGACAGGGAAGCTTTCTTT. Translating it yields CASSPIDREAFF. The chain uses TRBV3-1 (or the pseudogene TRBV3-2) and TRBJ1-1; D may be TRBD1 (6 bases). The CDR3 is 12 residues long. Between the trimmed V and J ends, which lost 4 bases and 8 bases, there was a span of 11 bases. Germline values: CDR1 LGHDT, CDR2 YNNKEL (reference sequence).